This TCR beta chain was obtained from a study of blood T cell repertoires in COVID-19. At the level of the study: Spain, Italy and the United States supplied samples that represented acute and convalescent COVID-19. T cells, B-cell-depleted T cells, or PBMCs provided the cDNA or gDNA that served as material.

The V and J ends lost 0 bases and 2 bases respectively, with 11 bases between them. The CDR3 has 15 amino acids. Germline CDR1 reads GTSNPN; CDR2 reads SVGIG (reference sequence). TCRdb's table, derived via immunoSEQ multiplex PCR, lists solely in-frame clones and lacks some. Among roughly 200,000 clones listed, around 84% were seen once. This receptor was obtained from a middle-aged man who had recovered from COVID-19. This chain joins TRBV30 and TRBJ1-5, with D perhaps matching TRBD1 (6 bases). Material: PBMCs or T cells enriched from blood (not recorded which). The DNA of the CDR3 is TGTGCCTGGAGTGTACTAGGGGGGGGCAATCAGCCCCAGCATTTT. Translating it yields CAWSVLGGGNQPQHF.